This entry is about one TCR beta chain. No cognate antigen has been identified for it. The record has no base qualities; no much larger clone is one base away. Library preparation used 5' RACE. The sequencer listed for this sample is Illumina HiSeq 2500. The second PCR ran for about 7 to 11 cycles and used a J-beta primer mix along with a sample-barcoded 5' primer. A template-switch 5' adaptor carrying 12 random nucleotides introduced a unique molecular identifier onto each TCR beta cDNA molecule. At least 2.5 million CDR3-containing paired-end reads were obtained from each sample. All of the RNA was converted into first-strand cDNA using the Mint cDNA synthesis kit, with a TRBC-specific oligonucleotide serving as the primer. All cDNA was treated with uracil-DNA glycosylase and then went through a first 18-cycle PCR with the universal primers M1SS and BC2_uni_R. Concerning the study's data processing: Each sample was normalized by randomly selecting 1 million high-quality reads, each carrying a distinct molecular identifier. Reads sharing molecular identifiers were discarded rather than binned into consensus sequences. MiTCR, set to a Q25 quality threshold and the strictest error-elimination algorithm, was used for CDR3 identification, clonotype clustering and error correction. Lower-bound total TCR beta diversity was estimated with a nonparametric unseen species model using Euler transformation. TCRdb took the public reads, trimmed them with fastp at Q25, ran MiXCR for clone calling and kept in-frame beta chains. Rows with one shared CDR3 protein collapse into an entry with the most common genes and DNA. The V and J calls shown here were made by TCRdb, not taken from the authors' results. Counted in this sample were 1.5 million or so distinct CDR3 sequences; approximately 42% of them appeared once. The ten most abundant clones make up approximately 7.9% of the sample.

These data come from a study of blood T cells in healthy people across ages (dated by TCRdb to the mid-2010s). Context from the whole study: Template switching captured roughly one uniquely barcoded TCR beta cDNA molecule per two T cells in model experiments. The donors were divided into four age groups: young (average around 16 years), middle-aged (approximately 39), aged (approximately 62) and long-lived (about 84). For two donors (one aged 18 to 30 and one aged 80 or older), the study analyzed two additional independent replicas of 1 million unique cDNA reads from the same blood draw. To avoid experimental bias, donors of different ages were randomly spread across the sequencing lanes. To track age-related changes in TCR beta repertoire diversity, the study relied on deep sequencing normalized with unique cDNA molecular identifiers.

The research as a whole found: Donor CMV infection status was unknown, potentially confounding age-related changes in expanded clonotypes. The long-lived group showed more naive CD4+ T cells, fewer expanded clones and increased TCR diversity than the aged group, suggesting age selection. The percentage of naive T cells measured by flow cytometry correlated strongly with observed TCR beta diversity. Estimates of total diversity based on one million sequenced T cells were regarded as lower bounds and as underestimates. As age increased, observed TCR beta diversity per million T cells dropped in a roughly linear way, and a significant reduction was already evident by age 40. Conclusive comparison of naive and antigen-experienced compartments was prevented by the profiling of bulk unsorted PBMCs.

CDR1 and CDR2 are drawn from the germline V gene (reference sequence): LGHDT, YNNKEL. Reading from cysteine to phenylalanine, the CDR3 counts 15 amino acids. Only the CDR3 DNA stays, 45 bases, in frame from base 1. The V and J ends are trimmed by 4 bases and 6 bases, leaving 16 bases between them. The roughly 39 donors, aged about 6 to 95 years, were systemically healthy Caucasian individuals from Russia. About 9.6 milliliters of peripheral blood were collected from each donor into EDTA-treated Vacutainer tubes. Ficoll-Paque density-gradient centrifugation was used to isolate PBMCs, with at least 6.5 million per sample. Trizol reagent was used to extract total RNA from PBMCs, with at least 6 micrograms per sample. For every donor, an aliquot of PBMCs went through flow cytometry to measure the percentages of naive CD45RAhigh/CD27high T cells.

This sequence was found in a young woman in good health. This sequence uses TRBV3-1 and TRBJ2-1; the D region possibly corresponds to TRBD2 (6 bases align). Sequenced sample: blood. The CDR3 loop reads CASSLRGAGSNEQFF. The DNA sequence is given as TGTGCCAGCAGCCTTCGGGGAGCGGGTAGCAATGAGCAGTTCTTC.